A single sample gave rise to the 14 T cell receptor beta chains below, sequenced in a study of blood T cells in healthy people across ages. A second roughly 7 to 11 cycle PCR used barcoded and J-beta primers. TCRdb called the 5' RACE reads again in MiXCR, with one record for every CDR3 protein. Of approximately 810,000 distinct CDR3 sequences in the sample, 29% were seen once. Sequenced input: blood. The receptors derive from a woman over 75 in good health.

This clonotype was found many times. CDR3 DNA sequence: TGTGCCAGCAGCCCCCTGCCCCTCCACTTT. Translating it yields CASSPLPLHF. The rearrangement uses TRBV21-1 and TRBJ1-6; whether TRBD1, the table's D call, matches the DNA was not checked. TRBV21-1 is a documented pseudogene. The CDR3 has 10 amino acids.

This clonotype was recorded many times. The chain combines TRBV24-1 with TRBJ2-5; tentatively, D is TRBD2 (6 bases). Per the germline V gene, CDR1 is KGHDR and CDR2 is SFDVKD. The V gene lost 0 bases and the J gene lost 4 bases, with 11 bases spanning the gap. The CDR3 has 15 amino acids. The CDR3 nucleotides are TGTGCCACCAGTGATTTGGAGGGTAGCGGAGAGACCCAGTACTTC. Translation: CATSDLEGSGETQYF.

This clonotype was counted ten times or more. DNA of the CDR3: TGTGCCAGCAGTTTGAAACCTCCACAGGGGCGGCAGTTCTTC. Its protein is CASSLKPPQGRQFF. V gene TRBV6-5 combines with J gene TRBJ2-1, with 7 bases fitting TRBD1. This CDR3 contains 14 residues. Trimming cost V 4 bases and J 12 bases; bases outside gene matches: 12. Germline V CDR1 and CDR2: MNHEY, SVGAGI.

Concerning this clonotype itself: One junction end does not reproduce the germline sequence, and a read error may be involved. The rearrangement joins TRBV20-1 to TRBJ1-6; D is uncertain. This CDR3 has 14 residues. Per germline, CDR1 DFQATT and CDR2 SNEGSKA (reference sequence). The CDR3 bases are TGCAGTGCTAGCCGGGCTCACCATGGGTCACCCTTCCACTTT. Translated, it gives CSASRAHHGSPFHF.

Many counts were recorded for this clonotype. The genes are TRBV12-3 or TRBV12-4 and TRBJ2-1; unclear D gene. Trimming removed 5 bases from V and 2 bases from J, with 7 bases in between. The CDR3 runs 13 residues. For the CDR3, the DNA is TGTGCCAGCAGTCCGCCGCCCTACAATGAGCAGTTCTTC. It encodes CASSPPPYNEQFF.

As to this clonotype: Possible read error: a much larger clone is one base away. The rearrangement links TRBV6-5 to TRBJ2-1; no reliable D call. CDR1 is MNHEY and CDR2 is SVGAGI in the germline V gene. The V end was cut by 7 bases, the J end by 0 bases, with 13 bases between. The CDR3 loop spans 15 amino acids. The CDR3 here is CASTVQHNSYNEQFF. DNA for the CDR3: TGTGCCAGCACCGTACAGCACAACTCCTACAATGAGCAGTTCTTC.

The chain combines TRBV7-2 with TRBJ2-3; 13 nucleotides line up with TRBD2. The CDR3 is 17 amino acids. Trimming took 3 bases from V and 5 from J; bases not matched to a gene: 8. Germline-derived CDR1 and CDR2 are SGHTA and FQGNSA. CDR3 in amino acids: CASSLELAGGPGDTQYF. CDR3 in DNA: TGTGCCAGCAGCTTGGAACTAGCGGGGGGGCCGGGAGATACGCAGTATTTT.

This clonotype was seen repeatedly, ten times or more. The chain has TRBV7-2 and TRBJ2-7; the match to TRBD2 covers 9 bases. J lost 3 bases, V lost 1 base, and 7 bases had no gene match. This CDR3 has 16 amino acids. Germline V lookup: CDR1 SGHTA, CDR2 FQGNSA. This CDR3 is CASSLGISGGNYEQYF. In nucleotides, the CDR3 is TGTGCCAGCAGCTTAGGCATCAGCGGGGGGAACTACGAGCAGTACTTC.

This clonotype was detected only a few times. The chain is built from TRBV6-2 or TRBV6-3 and TRBJ1-5; 9 positions agree with TRBD1. Unmatched junction bases numbered 4, after V lost 5 bases and J lost 5 bases. The CDR3 contains 14 residues. Germline CDR1 MNHEY, CDR2 SVGEGT. The CDR3, as DNA: TGTGCCAGCAGTCGCGGGACAGGGTATCAGCCCCAGCATTTT. This codes for CASSRGTGYQPQHF.

The J gene is TRBJ1-6, the V gene TRBV7-9, with D uncertain. The CDR3 is 14 amino acids. The germline V and J ends were trimmed by 4 bases and 12 bases, with 16 bases remaining between them. Per germline, CDR1 SEHNR and CDR2 FQNEAQ (reference sequence). The CDR3, as DNA: TGTGCCAGCAGCTCCGGGTCCCAAAGAGTACCCCTCCACTTT. Residues: CASSSGSQRVPLHF.

In this sample, this clonotype turned up many times. CDR3 sequence: CASSMTSGGQGEQFF. CDR3 nucleotides: TGTGCCAGCAGCATGACTAGCGGGGGGCAGGGTGAGCAGTTCTTC. This chain uses TRBV7-6 with TRBJ2-1; 13 bases match TRBD2. Germline V CDR1 and CDR2: SGHVS, FNYEAQ. The trim removed 5 bases at V and 9 bases at J, leaving 7 bases unmatched. The CDR3 spans 15 residues.

Turning to this clonotype: A junction end diverges from the germline sequence, so it may reflect a read error. V usage is TRBV6-4 and J usage is TRBJ2-3; 7 nucleotides align to TRBD1. The CDR3 is 13 amino acids. Germline CDR1 and CDR2: MRHNA and SNTAGT. The CDR3 protein is CANSDRETDTQYF. CDR3 in DNA: TGTGCCAACAGTGACAGGGAGACAGATACGCAGTATTTT.

Worth noting for this clonotype: This sequence may be a read error, since a much larger clone differs from it by one base. This chain joins TRBV12-3 or TRBV12-4 and TRBJ2-4; no clear D. Trimming cost V 6 bases and J 13 bases, with 19 bases left between them. CDR3 length equals 13 residues. DNA for the CDR3: TGTGCCAGCAGCCGGGCGGACGGGCAGGCCCAGTACTTC. Residues: CASSRADGQAQYF.

This clonotype was counted a few times. The rearrangement links TRBV6-1 to TRBJ2-5; no firm D call. TRBJ2-7 explains the end of the DNA better; the J call may be wrong. CDR1 is MNHNS, CDR2 SASEGT, per germline. This CDR3 is built from 12 residues. The CDR3 region is CASRGSTGEQYF. DNA for the CDR3: TGTGCCAGCAGGGGGTCAACGGGCGAGCAGTACTTC.